This is a list of T cell receptor beta chains from one sample in a study of vaccination effects on CD4 cells after COVID-19. Their target antigens are unknown. Here immunoSEQ multiplex PCR was the method, and the copy in TCRdb shows in-frame clones only, minus some. The repertoire holds tens of thousands of clones, around 70% seen once, with roughly 2% in the top ten. The material sequenced was CD4+ T cells from PBMCs cultured without peptide, taken after COVID-19 vaccination. Receptors originate from a human donor who received a COVID-19 vaccine. The conserved cysteine and the conserved F or W are not part of the CDR3 here.

j_call v_call cdr3_aa
TRBJ2-5 TRBV7-3 ASSSGLAGGQETQY
TRBJ1-3 TRBV5-1 ASSLGSPGNTIY
TRBJ1-5 TRBV9 ASSSGLSKGNQPQH
TRBJ2-5 TRBV10-1 ATQTSGVQETQY
TRBJ1-2 TRBV4-3 ASSRGVMGRGRNGYT
TRBJ1-5 TRBV24-1 ATSGTAGQPQH
TRBJ1-4 TRBV28 ASRPGGGHEKLF
TRBJ1-1 TRBV7-2 ASSLASPTPTEAF
TRBJ2-2 TRBV7-2 ASSAAGLAGGHTGELF
TRBJ1-3 TRBV3-1/TRBV3-2 ASSQDPNPSSGNTIY
TRBJ1-4 TRBV6-6 ASSYSFANEKLF
TRBJ1-1 TRBV5-4 ASSLVSGNTEAF
TRBJ1-2 TRBV15 ATSREQNANYGYT
TRBJ2-5 TRBV12-3/TRBV12-4 ASSFLGETQY
TRBJ1-3 TRBV7-8 ASSRGDSSGNTIY
TRBJ1-2 TRBV24-1 ATSDLTEGYT
TRBJ1-3 TRBV6-5 ASSIQGGSGNTIY
TRBJ2-2 TRBV10-1 ASSESFARGELF
TRBJ2-1 TRBV7-9 ASSLGGDFSGEQF
TRBJ1-2 TRBV7-2 ASSFSQGLNYGYT
TRBJ1-3 TRBV4-3 ASSPGTSGNTIY
TRBJ2-5 TRBV5-1 ASSLQGAAGQETQY
TRBJ1-2 TRBV5-1 ASSLTGVGAGYT
TRBJ2-1 TRBV7-9 ASSDRSGEPNNEQF
TRBJ2-5 TRBV10-3 AISESEAVRGLQETQY
TRBJ1-1 TRBV25-1 ASSDGTGVSTEAF
TRBJ2-2 TRBV5-6 ASSQDPTGTGELF
TRBJ2-2 TRBV6-2/TRBV6-3 ASSYRHAGNTGELF
TRBJ2-3 TRBV5-4 ASSRDRATRFTDTQY
TRBJ2-2 TRBV11-2 ASSLIRGNTGELF
TRBJ2-3 TRBV5-5 ASSLFLFGVTDTQY
TRBJ2-3 TRBV5-6 ASSLWGPAGGNTDTQY
TRBJ1-6 TRBV27 ASRPLDEGRNSPLH
TRBJ2-1 TRBV7-2 ASSLMTGDEQF
TRBJ2-5 TRBV15 ATSGGGTGPFETQY
TRBJ2-6 TRBV15 ATSRGYASGANVLT
TRBJ2-5 TRBV5-1 ASTTGAGETQY
TRBJ1-5 TRBV28 ASSFAAGRGIQPQH
TRBJ2-4 TRBV6-6 ASTDEASGAKNIQY
TRBJ2-3 TRBV7-3 ASSEGQLPTDTQY
TRBJ1-1 TRBV28 ASSGGAGAF
TRBJ1-1 TRBV7-9 ASSFTPSTEAF
TRBJ2-5 TRBV2 ASSGTAQETQY
TRBJ1-1 TRBV12-3/TRBV12-4 ASSSRENTEAF
TRBJ1-1 TRBV4-2 ASSQDTVNTEAF
TRBJ1-5 TRBV19 ASSKPGPGRSNQPQH
TRBJ2-5 TRBV18 ASSPLGGIQETQY
TRBJ1-6 TRBV30 AWSKGVNSPLH
TRBJ2-2 TRBV5-1 ASIKGGTANTGELF
TRBJ2-3 TRBV7-2 ASTVYSSTDTQY
TRBJ1-2 TRBV28 ASSPTTGTNYGYT
TRBJ1-1 TRBV11-3 ASSHGTGAEAF
TRBJ2-4 TRBV10-2 ASRPRDLAKNIQY
TRBJ1-4 TRBV5-4 ASSSGGHRNEKLF
TRBJ1-1 TRBV18 ASSGTGGTEAF
TRBJ2-1 TRBV4-1 ASSPGQGAYNEQF